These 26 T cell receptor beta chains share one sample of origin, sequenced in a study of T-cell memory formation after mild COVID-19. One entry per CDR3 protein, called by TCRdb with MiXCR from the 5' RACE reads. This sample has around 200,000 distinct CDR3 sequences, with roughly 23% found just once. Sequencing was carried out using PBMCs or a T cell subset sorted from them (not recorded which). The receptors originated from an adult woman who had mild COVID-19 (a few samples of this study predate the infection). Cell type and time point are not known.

The CDR3 DNA reads TGTGCCAGCAGCGTAGAAGACATCGGAGGATACAAAAACATTCAGTACTTC. It translates to CASSVEDIGGYKNIQYF. The chain couples TRBV9 to TRBJ2-4; tentative D call: TRBD2 (5 bases). Germline assignment: CDR1 SGDLS and CDR2 YYNGEE. V lost 0 bases and J lost 3, with 16 bases in between. This CDR3 has 17 amino acids.

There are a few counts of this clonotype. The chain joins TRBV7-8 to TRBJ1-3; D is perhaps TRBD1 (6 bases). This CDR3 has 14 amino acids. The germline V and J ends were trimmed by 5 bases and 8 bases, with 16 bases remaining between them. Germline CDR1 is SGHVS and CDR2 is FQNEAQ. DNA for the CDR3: TGTGCCAGCAGCACTACAGGGTACGCCGACACCATATATTTT. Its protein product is CASSTTGYADTIYF.

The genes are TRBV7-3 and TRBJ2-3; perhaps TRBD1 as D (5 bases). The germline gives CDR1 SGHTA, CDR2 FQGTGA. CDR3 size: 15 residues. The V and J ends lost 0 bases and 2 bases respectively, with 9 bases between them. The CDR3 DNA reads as TGTGCCAGCAGCTTAACAGGGGCCTACACAGATACGCAGTATTTT. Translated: CASSLTGAYTDTQYF.

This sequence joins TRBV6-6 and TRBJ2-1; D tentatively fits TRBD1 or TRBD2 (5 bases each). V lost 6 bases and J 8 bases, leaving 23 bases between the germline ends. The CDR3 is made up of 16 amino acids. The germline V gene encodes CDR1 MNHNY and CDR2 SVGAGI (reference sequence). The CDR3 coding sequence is TGTGCCAGCAGCGCTCTCATGGGGACGCGGGTCGATGAGCAGTTCTTC. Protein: CASSALMGTRVDEQFF.

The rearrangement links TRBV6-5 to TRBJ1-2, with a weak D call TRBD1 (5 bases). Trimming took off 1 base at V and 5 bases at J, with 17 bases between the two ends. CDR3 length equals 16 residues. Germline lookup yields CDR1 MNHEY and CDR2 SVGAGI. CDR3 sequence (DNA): TGTGCCAGCAGTTACTGGGGACGGATGACCTGGTATGGCTACACCTTC. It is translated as CASSYWGRMTWYGYTF.

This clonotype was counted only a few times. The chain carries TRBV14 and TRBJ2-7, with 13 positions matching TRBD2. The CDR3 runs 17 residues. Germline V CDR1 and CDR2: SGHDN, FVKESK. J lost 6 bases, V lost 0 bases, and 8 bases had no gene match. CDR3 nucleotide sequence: TGTGCCAGCAGCCAAGATCGTCCGGGACTAGCGGGGTTCGAGCAGTACTTC. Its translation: CASSQDRPGLAGFEQYF. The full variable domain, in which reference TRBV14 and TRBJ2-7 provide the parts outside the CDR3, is EAGVTQFPSHSVIEKGQTVTLRCDPISGHDNLYWYRRVMGKEIKFLLHFVKESKQDESGMPNNRFLAERTGGTYSTLKVQPAELEDSGVYFCASSQDRPGLAGFEQYFGPGTRLTVT.

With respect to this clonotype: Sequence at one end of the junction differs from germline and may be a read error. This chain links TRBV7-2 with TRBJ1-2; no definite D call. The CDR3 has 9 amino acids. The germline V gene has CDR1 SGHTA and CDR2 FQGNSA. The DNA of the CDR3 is TGTGCCAGCAGCTCCGCGGTCGAATTC. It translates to CASSSAVEF.

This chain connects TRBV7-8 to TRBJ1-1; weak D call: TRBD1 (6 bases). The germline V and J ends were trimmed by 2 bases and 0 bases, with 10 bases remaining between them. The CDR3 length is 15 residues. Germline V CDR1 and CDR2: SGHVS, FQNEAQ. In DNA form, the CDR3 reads TGTGCCAGCAGCTTATATGGGGGCTTGAACACTGAAGCTTTCTTT. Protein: CASSLYGGLNTEAFF.

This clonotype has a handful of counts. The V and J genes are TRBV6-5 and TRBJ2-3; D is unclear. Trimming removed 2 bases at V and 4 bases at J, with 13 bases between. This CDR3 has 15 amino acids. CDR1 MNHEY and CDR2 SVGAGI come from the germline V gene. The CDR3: CASSYMSHGADTQYF. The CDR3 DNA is TGTGCCAGCAGTTACATGAGCCACGGCGCAGATACGCAGTATTTT.

Here the CDR3 reads CSARGPDVIYEQYF. The CDR3 DNA reads as TGCAGTGCTAGAGGGCCAGACGTGATTTACGAGCAGTACTTC. The rearrangement links TRBV20-1 to TRBJ2-7; D is uncertain. V was shortened by 1 base and J by 4 bases, with 14 bases between the two germline ends. CDR3 size: 14 residues. CDR1 and CDR2 (germline): DFQATT, SNEGSKA (reference sequence).

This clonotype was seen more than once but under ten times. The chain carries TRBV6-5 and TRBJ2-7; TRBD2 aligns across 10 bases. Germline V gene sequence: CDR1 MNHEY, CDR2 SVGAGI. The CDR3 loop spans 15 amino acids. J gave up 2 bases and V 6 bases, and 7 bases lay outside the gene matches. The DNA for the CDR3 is TGTGCCAGCAGCCTCGGACTAGCGGCAACCTACGAGCAGTACTTC. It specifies CASSLGLAATYEQYF.

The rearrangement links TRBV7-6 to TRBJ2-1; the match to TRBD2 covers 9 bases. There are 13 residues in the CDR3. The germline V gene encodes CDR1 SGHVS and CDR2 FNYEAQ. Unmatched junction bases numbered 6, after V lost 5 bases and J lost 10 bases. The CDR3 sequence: CASSTGLAGEQFF. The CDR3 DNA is TGTGCCAGCAGCACGGGACTAGCCGGGGAGCAGTTCTTC.

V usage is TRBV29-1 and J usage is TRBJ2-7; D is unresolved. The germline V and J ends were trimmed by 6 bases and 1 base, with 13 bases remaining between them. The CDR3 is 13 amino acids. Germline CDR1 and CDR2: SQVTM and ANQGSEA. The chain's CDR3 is CSVARQDSYEQYF. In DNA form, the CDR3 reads TGCAGCGTCGCCCGGCAAGATTCCTACGAGCAGTACTTC.

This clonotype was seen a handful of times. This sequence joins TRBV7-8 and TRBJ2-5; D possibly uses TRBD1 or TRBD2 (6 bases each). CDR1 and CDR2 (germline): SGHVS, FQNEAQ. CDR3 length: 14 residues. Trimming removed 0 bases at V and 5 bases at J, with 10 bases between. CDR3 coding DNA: TGTGCCAGCAGCTTAGCCGGGGGCCGGGAGACCCAGTACTTC. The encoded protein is CASSLAGGRETQYF.

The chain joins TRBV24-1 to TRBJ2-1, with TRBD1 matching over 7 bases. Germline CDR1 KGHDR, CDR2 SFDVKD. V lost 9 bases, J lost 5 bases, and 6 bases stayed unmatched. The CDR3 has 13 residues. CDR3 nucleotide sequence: TGTGCCACCCAGGGGGTGGTGGACAATGAGCAGTTCTTC. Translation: CATQGVVDNEQFF.

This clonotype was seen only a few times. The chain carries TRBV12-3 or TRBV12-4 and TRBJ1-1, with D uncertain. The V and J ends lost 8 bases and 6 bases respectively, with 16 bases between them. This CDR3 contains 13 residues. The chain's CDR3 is CASRLSEVAEAFF. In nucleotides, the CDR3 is TGTGCCAGCCGACTTTCCGAGGTCGCTGAAGCTTTCTTT.

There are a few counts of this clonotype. The CDR3 reads CASSLGGEQETQYF. For the CDR3, the DNA is TGTGCCAGCAGCTTAGGGGGGGAGCAAGAGACCCAGTACTTC. J is TRBJ2-5 and V is TRBV7-8; maybe TRBD2 (6 bases). The V gene lost 1 base and the J gene lost 2 bases, with 8 bases spanning the gap. The CDR3 has 14 amino acids. Germline loops: CDR1 SGHVS, CDR2 FQNEAQ.

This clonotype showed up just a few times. The DNA for the CDR3 is TGCGCCAGCAGCCCTAAGGGGGAGGGGATCGGAGAGACCCAGTACTTC. Its protein product is CASSPKGEGIGETQYF. The genes are TRBV4-1 and TRBJ2-5, with D tentatively TRBD2 (7 bases). The CDR3 is made up of 16 amino acids. Germline-derived CDR1 and CDR2 are MGHRA and YSYEKL. V was clipped by 4 bases and J by 4 bases, with 19 bases between them.

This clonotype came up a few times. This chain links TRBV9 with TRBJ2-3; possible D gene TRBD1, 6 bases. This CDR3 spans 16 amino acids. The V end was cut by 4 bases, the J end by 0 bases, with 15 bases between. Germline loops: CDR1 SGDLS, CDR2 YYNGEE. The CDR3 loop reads CASSHDRTASTDTQYF. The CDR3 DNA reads TGTGCCAGCAGCCACGACAGGACAGCTAGCACAGATACGCAGTATTTT.

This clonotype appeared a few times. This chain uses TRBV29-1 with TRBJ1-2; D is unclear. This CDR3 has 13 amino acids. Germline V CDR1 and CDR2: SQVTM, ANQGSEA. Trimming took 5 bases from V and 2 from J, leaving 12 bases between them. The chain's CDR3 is CSVSFTANYGYTF. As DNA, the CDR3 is TGCAGCGTTTCTTTCACGGCGAACTATGGCTACACCTTC.

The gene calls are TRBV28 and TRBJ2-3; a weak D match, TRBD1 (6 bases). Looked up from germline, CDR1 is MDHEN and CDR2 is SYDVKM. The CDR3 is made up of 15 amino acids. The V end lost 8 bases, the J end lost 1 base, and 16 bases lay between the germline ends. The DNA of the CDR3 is TGTGCCAGCTGGGGCAGGGGAACGGGCACAGATACGCAGTATTTT. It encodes CASWGRGTGTDTQYF.

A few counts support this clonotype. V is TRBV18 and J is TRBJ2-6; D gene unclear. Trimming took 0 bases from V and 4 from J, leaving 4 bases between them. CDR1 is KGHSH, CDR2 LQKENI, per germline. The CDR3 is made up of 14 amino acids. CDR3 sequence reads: CASSPPTGANVLTF. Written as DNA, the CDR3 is TGTGCCAGCTCACCACCGACGGGGGCCAACGTCCTGACTTTC. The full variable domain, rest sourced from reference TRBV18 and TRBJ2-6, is NAGVMQNPRHLVRRRGQEARLRCSPMKGHSHVYWYRQLPEEGLKFMVYLQKENIIDESGMPKERFSAEFPKEGPSILRIQQVVRGDSAAYFCASSPPTGANVLTFGAGSRLTVL.

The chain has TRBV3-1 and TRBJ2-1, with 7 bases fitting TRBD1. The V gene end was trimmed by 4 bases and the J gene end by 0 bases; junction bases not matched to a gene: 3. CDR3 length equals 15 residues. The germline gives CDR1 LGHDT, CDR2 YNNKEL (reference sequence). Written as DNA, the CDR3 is TGTGCCAGCAGCCGGGACAGCGCCTCCTACAATGAGCAGTTCTTC. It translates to CASSRDSASYNEQFF.

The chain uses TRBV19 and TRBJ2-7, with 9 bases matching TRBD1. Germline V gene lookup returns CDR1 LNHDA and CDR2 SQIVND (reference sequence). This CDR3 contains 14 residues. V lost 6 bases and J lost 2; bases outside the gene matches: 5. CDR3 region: CASSGGQGTYEQYF. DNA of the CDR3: TGTGCCAGTAGCGGAGGACAGGGGACCTACGAGCAGTACTTC.

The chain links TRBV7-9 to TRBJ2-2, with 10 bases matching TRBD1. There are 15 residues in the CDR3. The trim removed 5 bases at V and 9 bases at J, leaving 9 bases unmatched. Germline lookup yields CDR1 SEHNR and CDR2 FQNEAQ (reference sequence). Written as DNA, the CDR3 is TGTGCCAGCAGCCCCGGGACAGGGGAGTCAAGGGAGCTGTTTTTT. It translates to CASSPGTGESRELFF.

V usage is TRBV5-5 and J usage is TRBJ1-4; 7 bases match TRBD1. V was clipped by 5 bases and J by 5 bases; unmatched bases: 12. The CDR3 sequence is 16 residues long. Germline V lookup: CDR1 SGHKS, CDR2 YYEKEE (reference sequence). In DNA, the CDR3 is TGTGCCAGCAGTAACAGGGGAAACGCCAAGAATGAAAAACTGTTTTTT. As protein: CASSNRGNAKNEKLFF.